One T cell receptor beta chain is described in this entry. This entry is derived from a study of blood T cell repertoires in COVID-19. Study information: Sites across the United States, Italy and Spain contributed samples from acute and convalescent COVID-19. The cDNA or gDNA used as material had been derived from T cells, B-cell-depleted T cells, or PBMCs.

Original handling: Reference gene primer amplification gave estimated nucleated cell counts. Clones were read by immunoSEQ multiplex PCR, and TCRdb kept only the in-frame ones, dropping some. From that table come the V and J calls and clone size; the DNA was used to work out D and trimming. The table shows approximately 410,000 clones, with about nine tenths occurring only once. The TCR comes from a woman in her twenties or thirties with active or convalescent COVID-19. The sequenced sample consisted of peripheral blood.

In nucleotides, the CDR3 is TGTGCCAGCAGTCCACTAGCGGGAGAGACCCAGTACTTC. Translation gives CASSPLAGETQYF. The chain has TRBV2 and TRBJ2-5, with TRBD2 identical over 9 bases. CDR1 is SNHLY, CDR2 FYNNEI, per germline. The V gene end was trimmed by 5 bases and the J gene end by 4 bases; junction bases not matched to a gene: 2. CDR3 length equals 13 residues.